These 32 T cell receptor beta chains were all obtained from the same sample, sequenced in a study of CD8 T cells in ankylosing spondylitis. TCRdb processed the 5' RACE reads anew with MiXCR; each CDR3 protein has one entry. Seen here are some 220,000 distinct CDR3 sequences, around 7.9% observed once, and the top ten hold approximately 14%. Study observations and caveats: Roughly eight highly homologous variants made up a TCR beta motif, and this motif appeared characteristic of ankylosing spondylitis blood.

These TCRs are of unknown antigen specificity. Sequencing was performed on blood, either unsorted or a sorted T cell fraction (not recorded which). Receptors were obtained from a male donor with ankylosing spondylitis.

This chain connects TRBV6-5 to TRBJ2-7, with a weak D call TRBD1 (6 bases). V gave up 2 bases and J gave up 3 bases, with 8 bases separating them. The germline CDR1 and CDR2 sequences are MNHEY and SVGAGI. The CDR3 sequence is 13 residues long. This CDR3 is CASSYQGNYEQYF. The CDR3 DNA reads as TGTGCCAGCAGTTACCAGGGGAACTACGAGCAGTACTTC.

V usage is TRBV12-3 or TRBV12-4 and J usage is TRBJ1-1; possible D gene TRBD1, 6 bases. The CDR3 runs 15 residues. V lost 8 bases and J lost 6, with 22 bases in between. The CDR3 DNA follows: TGTGCCAGCGTATTAACCGGGGACAATGGGGCTGAAGCTTTCTTT. Translated: CASVLTGDNGAEAFF.

This clonotype was counted at least ten times. This chain connects TRBV28 to TRBJ1-1; TRBD1 aligns across 8 bases. Germline V gene lookup returns CDR1 MDHEN and CDR2 SYDVKM. V lost 7 bases and J lost 9; bases outside the gene matches: 10. The CDR3 has 13 residues. The CDR3 DNA sequence: TGTGCCAGCACAGACAGGGGAGAGGCGCAAGCTTTCTTT. Amino acid sequence: CASTDRGEAQAFF.

This clonotype was picked up a small number of times. The chain uses TRBV10-1 and TRBJ1-1; the D is unclear. Deletions cut 6 bases from V and 7 bases from J, with 15 bases between. CDR1 is WNHNN and CDR2 is SYGVQD in the germline V gene (reference sequence). The CDR3 consists of 13 residues. This chain's CDR3 is CASSANVWDEAFF. Here the CDR3 DNA reads TGCGCCAGCAGCGCTAATGTGTGGGATGAAGCTTTCTTT.

This clonotype has a count of ten or more. V usage is TRBV28 and J usage is TRBJ1-1; no clear D. Trimming took off 5 bases at V and 1 base at J, with 8 bases between the two ends. This CDR3 is 13 amino acids long. Germline assignment: CDR1 MDHEN and CDR2 SYDVKM. The CDR3 spells CASSVEPNTEAFF. The CDR3 DNA follows: TGTGCCAGCAGTGTGGAACCGAACACTGAAGCTTTCTTT. The full variable domain, rest sourced from reference TRBV28 and TRBJ1-1, is DVKVTQSSRYLVKRTGEKVFLECVQDMDHENMFWYRQDPGLGLRLIYFSYDVKMKEKGDIPEGYSVSREKKERFSLILESASTNQTSMYLCASSVEPNTEAFFGQGTRLTVV.

Here the CDR3 reads CAISPEPTNEKLFF. CDR3 nucleotides: TGTGCCATCAGTCCGGAACCCACTAATGAAAAACTGTTTTTT. This sequence joins TRBV10-3 and TRBJ1-4; D is undetermined. Germline CDR1 reads ENHRY; CDR2 reads SYGVKD. With 5 bases removed from V and 2 bases from J, the gap between germline ends came to 9 bases. This CDR3 region has 14 residues.

This clonotype was recorded many times. The chain recombines TRBV12-3 or TRBV12-4 with TRBJ2-7, with 11 bases fitting TRBD2. V lost 3 bases to trimming and J lost 4 bases; unmatched junction nucleotides: 2. The CDR3 spans 14 residues. For the CDR3, the DNA is TGTGCCAGCAGTTTCTGGACTAGCGGGTACGAGCAGTACTTC. Translating it yields CASSFWTSGYEQYF.

Ten or more counts support this clonotype. The rearrangement links TRBV28 to TRBJ2-1; possible D gene TRBD2, 5 bases. Germline V CDR1 and CDR2: MDHEN, SYDVKM. Trimming removed 3 bases at V and 9 bases at J, with 15 bases between. This CDR3 has 14 amino acids. The CDR3 protein is CASSLGWAAGEQFF. DNA of the CDR3: TGTGCCAGCAGTTTGGGCTGGGCTGCGGGTGAGCAGTTCTTC.

This clonotype occurred a few times. The chain joins TRBV5-6 to TRBJ2-7; no clear D gene. This CDR3 contains 15 residues. In germline, CDR1 is SGHDT, CDR2 YYEEEE. Trimming removed 6 bases at V and 3 bases at J, with 19 bases between. CDR3 DNA sequence: TGTGCCAGCACCAATCCGACCTACACTGACTACGAGCAGTACTTC. Its translation: CASTNPTYTDYEQYF.

Remarks on this clonotype: A much larger clone differs from this one at a single base, so this may be a read error. It is likely a read error, because the conserved phenylalanine at the end of the CDR3 is missing. The genes are TRBV6-2 or TRBV6-3 and TRBJ2-7; D ambiguous. This CDR3 spans 13 amino acids. With 4 bases removed from V and 4 bases from J, the gap between germline ends came to 11 bases. The V gene's germline CDR1 is MNHEY and CDR2 SVGEGT. The CDR3 coding sequence is TGTGCCAGCAGTTCTGGCAGACAATACGAGCAGTACTAC. It codes for CASSSGRQYEQYY.

This clonotype has a count of ten or more. The chain links TRBV20-1 to TRBJ2-7; no firm D call. CDR3 size: 11 residues. Trimming took 4 bases from V and 3 from J, leaving 7 bases between them. The germline CDR1 and CDR2 sequences are DFQATT and SNEGSKA (reference sequence). For the CDR3, the DNA is TGCAGTGCTAAGCGAAGCTACGAGCAGTACTTC. It codes for CSAKRSYEQYF.

This clonotype was recorded at least ten times. This sequence joins TRBV6-2 or TRBV6-3 and TRBJ1-5; TRBD1 matches 7 bases. Losses at the gene ends were 6 bases for V and 10 bases for J; bases not matched to a gene: 12. Germline CDR1 reads MNHEY; CDR2 reads SVGEGT. This CDR3 region has 14 residues. The CDR3 loop reads CASRQVTGKVPQHF. In DNA, the CDR3 is TGTGCCAGCAGGCAAGTGACAGGGAAGGTTCCCCAGCATTTT.

This clonotype was observed at least ten times. This chain connects TRBV3-1 to TRBJ2-1; D might be TRBD2 (6 bases). Germline CDR1 and CDR2: LGHDT and YNNKEL (reference sequence). The CDR3 is 13 residues long. Trimming removed 4 bases from V and 6 bases from J, with 10 bases in between. CDR3 sequence (DNA): TGTGCCAGCAGCCTTGGGACTTCCAATGAGCAGTTCTTC. Protein sequence: CASSLGTSNEQFF.

A few counts support this clonotype. The chain combines TRBV5-6 with TRBJ2-5; 13 bases map to TRBD2. Germline V gene sequence: CDR1 SGHDT, CDR2 YYEEEE. CDR3 length equals 17 residues. V was pared by 4 bases and J by 2 bases, with 8 bases of the junction left unmatched. The CDR3 sequence is CASSPGGTSGAQETQYF. The CDR3 DNA reads as TGTGCCAGCAGCCCGGGGGGGACTAGCGGGGCTCAAGAGACCCAGTACTTC.

The chain carries TRBV7-9 and TRBJ2-5; TRBD2 might be the D (6 bases). V gave up 2 bases and J gave up 4 bases, with 11 bases separating them. Germline lookup yields CDR1 SEHNR and CDR2 FQNEAQ (reference sequence). The CDR3 extends over 14 amino acids. The CDR3 loop is CASSLSGRGETQYF. The CDR3 DNA follows: TGTGCCAGCAGCTTATCAGGGCGGGGAGAGACCCAGTACTTC.

This clonotype has at least ten counts. CDR3 sequence (DNA): TGTGCCAGCAGTTACAGCCGGGCGGGAGGCTATAGCACAGATACGCAGTATTTT. Protein: CASSYSRAGGYSTDTQYF. The gene calls are TRBV28 and TRBJ2-3; TRBD2 matches 8 bases. Unmatched junction bases numbered 12, after V lost 4 bases and J lost 0 bases. Germline-derived CDR1 and CDR2 are MDHEN and SYDVKM. The CDR3 contains 18 residues.

This clonotype is a singleton in its sample. This chain joins TRBV3-1 and TRBJ2-3, with TRBD1 matching 8 bases. Germline V gives CDR1 LGHDT, CDR2 YNNKEL (reference sequence). J lost 1 base, V lost 11 bases, and 20 bases had no gene match. This CDR3 has 18 residues. This chain's CDR3 is CAFCFRVGTGGGTDTQYF. The CDR3 DNA reads as TGTGCCTTCTGTTTTCGGGTAGGGACAGGCGGAGGCACAGATACGCAGTATTTT.

This clonotype was seen ten or more times. The chain carries TRBV4-3 and TRBJ2-1, with unresolved D. Deletions cut 6 bases from V and 1 base from J, with 13 bases between. Germline CDR1 is LGHNA and CDR2 is YSLEER. The CDR3 runs to 15 residues. Written as DNA, the CDR3 is TGCGCCAGCAGTGGCAGCGCCCTTTCCTACAATGAGCAGTTCTTC. Encoded protein: CASSGSALSYNEQFF.

This clonotype showed up just a few times. The rearrangement links TRBV20-1 to TRBJ1-2, with TRBD1 as a possible D gene (5 bases). CDR1 and CDR2 from the germline V gene are DFQATT and SNEGSKA (reference sequence). This CDR3 region has 11 residues. V was cut by 5 bases and J by 5 bases, with 9 bases left in between. CDR3 region: CSASGFYGYTF. The CDR3 DNA follows: TGCAGTGCTTCAGGGTTTTATGGCTACACCTTC.

This chain joins TRBV6-2 or TRBV6-3 and TRBJ2-7; D is tentatively TRBD1 or TRBD2 (6 bases each). The CDR3 runs to 16 residues. V dropped 4 bases and J dropped 5 bases, with 21 bases sitting between them. CDR1 and CDR2 from the germline V gene are MNHEY and SVGEGT. The CDR3 DNA reads TGTGCCAGCAGTTGGTCGGAGGGGGAGATAAACGACGAGCAGTACTTC. Its translation: CASSWSEGEINDEQYF.

This clonotype was observed many times. The chain couples TRBV7-9 to TRBJ2-2; either TRBD1 or TRBD2 may supply D (5 bases each). Deletions cut 4 bases from V and 2 bases from J, with 11 bases between. The CDR3 contains 15 residues. The germline V gene encodes CDR1 SEHNR and CDR2 FQNEAQ (reference sequence). DNA for the CDR3: TGTGCCAGCAGCTCCCGGGACGTCAACACCGGGGAGCTGTTTTTT. It codes for CASSSRDVNTGELFF. Together with reference TRBV7-9 and TRBJ2-2, the CDR3 gives the full variable domain: DTGVSQNPRHKITKRGQNVTFRCDPISEHNRLYWYRQTLGQGPEFLTYFQNEAQLEKSRLLSDRFSAERPKGSFSTLEIQRTEQGDSAMYLCASSSRDVNTGELFFGEGSRLTVL.

J is TRBJ2-3 and V is TRBV9, with 7 positions matching TRBD2. V dropped 0 bases and J dropped 5; count of bases not matched to a gene: 9. CDR3 length: 16 amino acids. CDR1 is SGDLS and CDR2 is YYNGEE in the germline V gene. In DNA form, the CDR3 reads TGTGCCAGCAGCGTAGGTCCAGCGGGGAACGGAGATACGCAGTATTTT. Residues: CASSVGPAGNGDTQYF.

This clonotype was observed many times. This rearrangement joins TRBV12-3 or TRBV12-4 to TRBJ1-2; 8 bases match TRBD1. V dropped 4 bases and J dropped 2; count of bases not matched to a gene: 9. This CDR3 is 16 amino acids long. CDR3 sequence (DNA): TGTGCCAGCAGTTACGGGCCAGGGGGCTGGAACTATGGCTACACCTTC. Translating gives CASSYGPGGWNYGYTF.

At least ten counts were recorded for this clonotype. The J gene is TRBJ2-7, the V gene TRBV4-2; no reliable D call. Germline values: CDR1 LGHNA, CDR2 YNFKEQ. V was trimmed by 1 base and J by 5 bases, leaving 9 bases between them. This CDR3 region has 13 residues. The CDR3 DNA is TGTGCCAGCAGCCAAGGAAGGGCGGACGAGCAGTACTTC. Amino acid sequence: CASSQGRADEQYF.

This chain connects TRBV6-1 to TRBJ2-7, with 8 bases identical to TRBD1. Germline values: CDR1 MNHNS, CDR2 SASEGT. J lost 3 bases, V lost 5 bases, and 6 bases had no gene match. This CDR3 is built from 14 residues. As DNA, the CDR3 is TGTGCCAGCAGTCTCCAGGGGGCAGGCTACGAGCAGTACTTC. Its protein is CASSLQGAGYEQYF.

This clonotype has ten or more counts. The chain carries TRBV4-2 and TRBJ2-5; 11 nucleotides align to TRBD2. The CDR3 is 15 amino acids. Per germline, CDR1 LGHNA and CDR2 YNFKEQ. The ends lost 6 bases at V and 5 bases at J; junction bases unmatched: 8. The CDR3 reads CASSGAASGRETQYF. Here the CDR3 DNA reads TGTGCCAGCAGTGGGGCGGCTAGCGGGAGGGAGACCCAGTACTTC.

The chain joins TRBV5-5 to TRBJ2-5; TRBD1 might be the D (6 bases). The CDR3 consists of 15 residues. Deletions cut 0 bases from V and 5 bases from J, with 14 bases between. Germline V CDR1 and CDR2: SGHKS, YYEKEE (reference sequence). The CDR3 reads CASSLGVGTIETQYF. CDR3 sequence (DNA): TGTGCCAGCAGCTTGGGGGTAGGGACAATCGAGACCCAGTACTTC.

This clonotype was counted at least ten times. The chain combines TRBV28 with TRBJ2-7; possibly TRBD2 for D (6 bases). The CDR3 extends over 14 amino acids. Trimming removed 5 bases at V and 4 bases at J, with 15 bases between. The V gene's germline CDR1 is MDHEN and CDR2 SYDVKM. Here the CDR3 reads CASSLSGGGYEQYF. For the CDR3, the DNA is TGTGCCAGCAGTCTCTCCGGGGGAGGATACGAGCAGTACTTC.

In this sample, this clonotype turned up many times. The rearrangement links TRBV6-1 to TRBJ1-2, with 8 bases aligning to TRBD1. Germline CDR1 reads MNHNS; CDR2 reads SASEGT. The CDR3 runs to 13 residues. V gave up 5 bases and J gave up 6 bases; unmatched junction bases: 5. The CDR3 here is CASSPTGVDGYTF. In DNA form, the CDR3 reads TGTGCCAGCAGTCCGACAGGGGTGGATGGCTACACCTTC.

This clonotype was counted many times. This chain connects TRBV28 to TRBJ2-5; D is unclear. There are 14 residues in the CDR3. The germline V gene encodes CDR1 MDHEN and CDR2 SYDVKM. The germline V and J ends were trimmed by 8 bases and 5 bases, with 18 bases remaining between them. CDR3 region: CASGTTGLRETQYF. CDR3 nucleotides: TGTGCCAGCGGAACGACCGGCCTCCGGGAGACCCAGTACTTC. The full variable domain, with the rest looked up from reference TRBV28 and TRBJ2-5, is DVKVTQSSRYLVKRTGEKVFLECVQDMDHENMFWYRQDPGLGLRLIYFSYDVKMKEKGDIPEGYSVSREKKERFSLILESASTNQTSMYLCASGTTGLRETQYFGPGTRLLVL.

This clonotype has ten or more counts. Here the CDR3 DNA reads TGTGCCAGCAGCTCCGTCCCCCCCGATCTTCACAATGAGCAGTTCTTC. Residues: CASSSVPPDLHNEQFF. This rearrangement joins TRBV3-1 to TRBJ2-1; D not certain. CDR3 length: 16 residues. V lost 5 bases to trimming and J lost 5 bases, with 19 bases between them. Germline CDR1 is LGHDT and CDR2 is YNNKEL (reference sequence).

This clonotype was counted many times. The rearrangement uses TRBV7-9 and TRBJ1-1; D call uncertain. The CDR3 is 15 residues long. Germline-derived CDR1 and CDR2 are SEHNR and FQNEAQ (reference sequence). Trimming shortened V by 7 bases and J by 0 bases, and 15 bases separated the two germline ends. CDR3 region: CASNTLGRMNTEAFF. CDR3 sequence (DNA): TGTGCCAGCAACACCCTAGGACGGATGAACACTGAAGCTTTCTTT.